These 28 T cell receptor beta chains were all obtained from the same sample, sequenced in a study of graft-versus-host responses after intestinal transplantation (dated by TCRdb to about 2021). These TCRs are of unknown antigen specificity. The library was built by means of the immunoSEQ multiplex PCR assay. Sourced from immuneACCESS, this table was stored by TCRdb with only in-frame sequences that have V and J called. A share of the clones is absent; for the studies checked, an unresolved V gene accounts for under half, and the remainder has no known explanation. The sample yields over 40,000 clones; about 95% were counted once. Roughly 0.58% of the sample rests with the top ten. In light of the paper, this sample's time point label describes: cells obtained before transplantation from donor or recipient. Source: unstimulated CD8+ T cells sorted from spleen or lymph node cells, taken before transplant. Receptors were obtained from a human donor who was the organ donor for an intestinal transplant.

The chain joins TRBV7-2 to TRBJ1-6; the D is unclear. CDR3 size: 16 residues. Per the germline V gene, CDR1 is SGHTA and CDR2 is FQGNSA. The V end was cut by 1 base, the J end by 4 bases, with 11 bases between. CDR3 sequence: CASSLEGRSYNSPLHF. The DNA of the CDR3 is TGTGCCAGCAGCTTAGAAGGCAGGTCATATAATTCACCCCTCCACTTT. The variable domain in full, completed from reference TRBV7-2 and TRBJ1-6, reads GAGVSQSPSNKVTEKGKDVELRCDPISGHTALYWYRQSLGQGLEFLIYFQGNSAPDKSGLPSDRFSAERTGGSVSTLTIQRTQQEDSAVYLCASSLEGRSYNSPLHFGNGTRLTVT.

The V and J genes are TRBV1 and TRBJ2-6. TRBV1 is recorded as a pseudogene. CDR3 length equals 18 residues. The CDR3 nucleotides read TGCACCAGCAGGGTCATCGGTTTTGCACAAAGTCGGGCCAACGTCCTGACTTTC. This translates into CTSRVIGFAQSRANVLTF.

CDR3 coding DNA: TGTGCCAGCAGCTTTGAGCGGGGGGCCTACAATGAGCAGTTCTTC. This encodes CASSFERGAYNEQFF. The gene calls are TRBV5-6 and TRBJ2-1; 9 positions agree with TRBD2. The CDR3 is 15 amino acids. Germline trimming cut 2 bases from V and 2 bases from J; bases unmatched to any gene: 2. The germline V gene has CDR1 SGHDT and CDR2 YYEEEE.

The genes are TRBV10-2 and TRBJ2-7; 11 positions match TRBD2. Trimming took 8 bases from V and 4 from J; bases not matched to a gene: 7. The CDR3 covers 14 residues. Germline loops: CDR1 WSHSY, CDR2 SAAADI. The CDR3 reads CASSIRLAGYEQYF. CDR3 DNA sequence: TGCGCCAGCTCCATCAGACTAGCGGGGTACGAGCAGTACTTC.

The CDR3 protein is CASSSLVGAEAFF. In DNA, the CDR3 is TGCGCCAGCAGCTCTCTCGTCGGAGCAGAGGCTTTCTTT. V is TRBV4-3 and J is TRBJ1-1; D is unclear. V gave up 5 bases and J gave up 11 bases, with 18 bases separating them. The CDR3 totals 13 residues. Germline loops: CDR1 LGHNA, CDR2 YSLEER.

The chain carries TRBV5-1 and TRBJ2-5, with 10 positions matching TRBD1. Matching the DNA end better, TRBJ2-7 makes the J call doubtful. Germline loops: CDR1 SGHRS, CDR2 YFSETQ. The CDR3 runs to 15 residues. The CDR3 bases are TGCGCCAGCAGCTTGGCTGGACAGGGGGTGTACGAGCAGTACTTC. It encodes CASSLAGQGVYEQYF.

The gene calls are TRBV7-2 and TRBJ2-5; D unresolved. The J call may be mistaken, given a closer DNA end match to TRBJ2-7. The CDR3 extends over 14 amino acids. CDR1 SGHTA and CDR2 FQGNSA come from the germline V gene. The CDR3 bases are TGTGCCAGCAGCTTAGATCTTGGCAGCTACGAGCAGTACTTC. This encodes CASSLDLGSYEQYF.

The CDR3 spells CASSGPSGYNEQFF. As DNA, the CDR3 is TGTGCCAGCAGTGGGCCTAGCGGGTACAATGAGCAGTTCTTC. The J gene is TRBJ2-1, the V gene TRBV2; 8 bases map to TRBD2. Germline-derived CDR1 and CDR2 are SNHLY and FYNNEI. The trim removed 4 bases at V and 4 bases at J, leaving 3 bases unmatched. The CDR3 has 14 residues. The whole variable domain, filled in from reference TRBV2 and TRBJ2-1, reads EPEVTQTPSHQVTQMGQEVILRCVPISNHLYFYWYRQILGQKVEFLVSFYNNEISEKSEIFDDQFSVERPDGSNFTLKIRSTKLEDSAMYFCASSGPSGYNEQFFGPGTRLTVL.

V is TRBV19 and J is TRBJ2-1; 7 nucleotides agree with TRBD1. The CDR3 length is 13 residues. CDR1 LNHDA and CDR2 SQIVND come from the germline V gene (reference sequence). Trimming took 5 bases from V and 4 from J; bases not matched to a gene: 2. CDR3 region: CASSGTVYNEQFF. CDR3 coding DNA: TGTGCCAGTAGTGGGACAGTTTACAATGAGCAGTTCTTC.

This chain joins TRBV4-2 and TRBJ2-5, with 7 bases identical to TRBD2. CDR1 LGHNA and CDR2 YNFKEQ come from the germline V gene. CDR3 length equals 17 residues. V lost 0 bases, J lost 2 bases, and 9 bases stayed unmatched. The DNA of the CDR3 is TGTGCCAGCAGCCAAGAAAGCGGGGTTGGACAACAAGAGACCCAGTACTTC. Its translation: CASSQESGVGQQETQYF.

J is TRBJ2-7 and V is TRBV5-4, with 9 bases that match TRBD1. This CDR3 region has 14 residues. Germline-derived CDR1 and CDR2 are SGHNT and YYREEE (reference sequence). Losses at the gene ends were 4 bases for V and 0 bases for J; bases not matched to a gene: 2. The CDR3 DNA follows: TGTGCCAGCAGCAGACAGGGGGTCTCCTACGAGCAGTACTTC. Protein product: CASSRQGVSYEQYF. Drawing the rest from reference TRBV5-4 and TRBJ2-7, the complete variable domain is ETGVTQSPTHLIKTRGQQVTLRCSSQSGHNTVSWYQQALGQGPQFIFQYYREEENGRGNFPPRFSGLQFPNYSSELNVNALELDDSALYLCASSRQGVSYEQYFGPGTRLTVT.

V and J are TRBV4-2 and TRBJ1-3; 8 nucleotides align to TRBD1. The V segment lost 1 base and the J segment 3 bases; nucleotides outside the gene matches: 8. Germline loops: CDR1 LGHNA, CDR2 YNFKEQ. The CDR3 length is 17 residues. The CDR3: CASSQVMAGGIGNTIYF. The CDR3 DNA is TGTGCCAGCAGCCAAGTTATGGCAGGGGGCATTGGAAACACCATATATTTT.

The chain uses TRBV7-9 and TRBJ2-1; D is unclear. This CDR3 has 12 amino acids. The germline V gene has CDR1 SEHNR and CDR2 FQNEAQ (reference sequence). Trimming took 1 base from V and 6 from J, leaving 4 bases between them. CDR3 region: CASSLGFNEQFF. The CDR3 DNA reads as TGTGCCAGCAGCTTAGGGTTCAATGAGCAGTTCTTC.

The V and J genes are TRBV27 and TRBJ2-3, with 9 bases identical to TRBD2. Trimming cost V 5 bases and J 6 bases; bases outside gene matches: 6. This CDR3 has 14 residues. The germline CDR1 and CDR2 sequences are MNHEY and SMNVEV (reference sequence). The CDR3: CASSTGLALDTQYF. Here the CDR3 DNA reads TGTGCCAGCAGTACGGGACTAGCCCTTGATACGCAGTATTTT.

Here the CDR3 reads CASSTGVYNTEAFF. CDR3 bases: TGTGCCAGCAGCACAGGGGTATACAACACTGAAGCTTTCTTT. The chain couples TRBV6-1 to TRBJ1-1; 7 nucleotides line up with TRBD1. The CDR3 consists of 14 residues. Trimming removed 6 bases from V and 2 bases from J; junction bases left unmatched: 6. CDR1 is MNHNS, CDR2 SASEGT, per germline.

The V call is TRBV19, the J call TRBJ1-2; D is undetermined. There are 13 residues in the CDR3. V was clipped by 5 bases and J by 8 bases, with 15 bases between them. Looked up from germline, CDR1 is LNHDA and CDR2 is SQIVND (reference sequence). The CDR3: CASSHFWVHGYTF. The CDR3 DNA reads TGTGCCAGTAGTCACTTCTGGGTTCACGGCTACACCTTC.

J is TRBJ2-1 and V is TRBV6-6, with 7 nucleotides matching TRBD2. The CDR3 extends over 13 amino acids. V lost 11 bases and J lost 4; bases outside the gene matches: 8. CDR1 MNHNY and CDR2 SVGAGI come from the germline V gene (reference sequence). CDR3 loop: CACHGLDYNEQFF. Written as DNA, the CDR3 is TGTGCCTGCCACGGACTAGATTACAATGAGCAGTTCTTC.

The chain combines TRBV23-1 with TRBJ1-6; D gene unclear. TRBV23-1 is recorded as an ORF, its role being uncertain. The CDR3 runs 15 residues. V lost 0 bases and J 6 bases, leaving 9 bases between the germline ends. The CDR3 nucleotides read TGCGCCAGCAGTCAATCTCAAGGCCCTAATTCACCCCTCCACTTT. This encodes CASSQSQGPNSPLHF.

CDR3 loop: CASMSTRPPNSPGGNTIYF. The CDR3 DNA sequence: TGTGCCAGCATGTCTACGAGGCCCCCGAACTCCCCGGGTGGAAACACCATATATTTT. This sequence joins TRBV2 and TRBJ1-3; D remains ambiguous. Deletions cut 7 bases from V and 3 bases from J, with 28 bases between. CDR3 size: 19 residues. Germline loops: CDR1 SNHLY, CDR2 FYNNEI.

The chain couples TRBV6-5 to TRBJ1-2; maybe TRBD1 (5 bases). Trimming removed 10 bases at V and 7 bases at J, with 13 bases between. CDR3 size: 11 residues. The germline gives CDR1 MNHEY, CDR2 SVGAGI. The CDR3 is CATGPGGGYTF. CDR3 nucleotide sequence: TGTGCCACGGGGCCGGGGGGTGGCTACACCTTC.

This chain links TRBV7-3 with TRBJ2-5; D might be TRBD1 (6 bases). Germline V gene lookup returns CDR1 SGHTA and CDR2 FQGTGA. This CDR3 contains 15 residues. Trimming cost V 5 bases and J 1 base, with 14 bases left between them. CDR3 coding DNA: TGTGCCAGCAGCGTGACAGGTGACATCCAAGAGACCCAGTACTTC. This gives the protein CASSVTGDIQETQYF.

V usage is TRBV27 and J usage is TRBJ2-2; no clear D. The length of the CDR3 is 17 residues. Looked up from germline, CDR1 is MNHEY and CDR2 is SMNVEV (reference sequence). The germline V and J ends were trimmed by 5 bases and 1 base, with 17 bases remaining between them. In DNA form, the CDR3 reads TGTGCCAGCAGTACATACTCCGACGGATTGAACACCGGGGAGCTGTTTTTT. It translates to CASSTYSDGLNTGELFF.

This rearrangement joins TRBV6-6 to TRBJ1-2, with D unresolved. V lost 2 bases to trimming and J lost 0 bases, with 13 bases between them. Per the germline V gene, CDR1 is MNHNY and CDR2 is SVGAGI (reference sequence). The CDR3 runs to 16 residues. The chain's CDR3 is CASSYVTGVANYGYTF. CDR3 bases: TGTGCCAGCAGTTACGTGACCGGGGTAGCTAACTATGGCTACACCTTC.

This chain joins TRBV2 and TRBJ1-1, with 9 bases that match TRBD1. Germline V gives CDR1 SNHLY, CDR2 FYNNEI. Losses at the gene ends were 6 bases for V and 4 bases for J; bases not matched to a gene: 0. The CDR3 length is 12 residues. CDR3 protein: CASRTGGTEAFF. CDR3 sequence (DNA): TGTGCCAGCAGGACAGGGGGCACTGAAGCTTTCTTT.

CDR3 bases: TGCGCCAGCAGCCAAGAGGAGGAGGAAAATGAGCAGTTCTTC. It encodes CASSQEEEENEQFF. The chain employs TRBV4-3 and TRBJ2-1, with a weak D call TRBD2 (5 bases). Germline CDR1 and CDR2: LGHNA and YSLEER. The V gene lost 0 bases and the J gene lost 7 bases, with 10 bases spanning the gap. The CDR3 length is 14 residues.

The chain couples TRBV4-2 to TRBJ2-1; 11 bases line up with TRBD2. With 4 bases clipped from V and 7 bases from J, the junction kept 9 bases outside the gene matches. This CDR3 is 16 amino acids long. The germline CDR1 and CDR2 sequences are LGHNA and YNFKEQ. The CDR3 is CASSLTLAGEGNEQFF. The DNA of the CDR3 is TGTGCCAGCAGCCTCACACTAGCGGGGGAGGGAAATGAGCAGTTCTTC.

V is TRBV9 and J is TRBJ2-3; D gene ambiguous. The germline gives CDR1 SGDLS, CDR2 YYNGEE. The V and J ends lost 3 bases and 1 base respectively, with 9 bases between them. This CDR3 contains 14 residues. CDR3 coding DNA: TGTGCCAGCAGCGCCACCCAAGGCACAGATACGCAGTATTTT. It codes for CASSATQGTDTQYF.

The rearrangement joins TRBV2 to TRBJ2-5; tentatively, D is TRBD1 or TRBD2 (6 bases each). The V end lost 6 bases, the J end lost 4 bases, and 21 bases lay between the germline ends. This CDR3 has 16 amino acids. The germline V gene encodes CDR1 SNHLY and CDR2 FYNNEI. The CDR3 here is CASSILTLGGSETQYF. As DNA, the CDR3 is TGTGCCAGCAGCATCCTTACATTGGGGGGCTCAGAGACCCAGTACTTC.